These T cell receptor beta chains were read from a single sample in a study of a mutant IDH1 vaccine in newly diagnosed glioma. No antigen has been assigned to these receptors. The data were produced by immunoSEQ multiplex PCR, yet TCRdb's version contains in-frame clones alone and is incomplete. The sample lists some 60,000 clones, roughly four fifths seen once, with 3.2% in the top ten. Specimen: PBMCs, collected from a glioma patient whose treatment included an IDH1 peptide vaccine. These receptor sequences come from a woman between 45 and 65 years old with glioma. Each CDR3 is given with its conserved first and last residue. A D gene is named only where the DNA matches it firmly. Size is stated for part of the rows, as once, few or many counts, or as a class when the clone is expanded.

j_call v_call d_call clone_size cdr3_aa cdr3_nt
TRBJ1-5 TRBV30 TRBD1 NA CAFTGGNQPQHF TGTGCCTTTACAGGGGGGAATCAGCCCCAGCATTTT
TRBJ2-1 TRBV29-1 TRBD2 NA CSADQGTSIVKEQFF TGCAGCGCTGACCAGGGGACTAGCATAGTCAAAGAGCAGTTCTTC
TRBJ1-6 TRBV4-1 NA NA CASSQDPGTNSPLHF TGCGCCAGCAGCCAAGATCCAGGGACAAATTCACCCCTCCACTTT
TRBJ2-2 TRBV7-2 NA NA CASSRATGQTNTGELFF TGTGCCAGCAGCCGAGCCACCGGACAGACGAACACCGGGGAGCTGTTTTTT
TRBJ2-2 TRBV7-2 NA NA CASSRGAYTGELFF TGTGCCAGCAGCCGGGGGGCTTACACCGGGGAGCTGTTTTTT
TRBJ1-2 TRBV10-1 NA once CASNDNLQGYTF TGCGCCAGCAATGACAACTTACAAGGCTACACCTTC
TRBJ2-7 TRBV6-5 TRBD1 NA CASSLTGTGPSYEQYF TGTGCCAGCAGTTTAACCGGGACAGGGCCTTCCTACGAGCAGTACTTC
TRBJ2-7 TRBV5-6 NA NA CASSLDNGQIFYEQYF TGTGCCAGCAGCTTGGACAACGGACAGATTTTCTACGAGCAGTACTTC
TRBJ2-3 TRBV4-2 NA NA CASSQPPSTDTQYF TGTGCCAGCAGCCAACCCCCTAGCACAGATACGCAGTATTTT
TRBJ1-2 TRBV7-2 TRBD1 NA CASSLEGQGIGGYTF TGTGCCAGCAGCTTAGAGGGACAGGGAATCGGTGGCTACACCTTC
TRBJ1-3 TRBV7-2 NA NA CASSLDGGASGNTIYF TGTGCCAGCAGCTTAGATGGGGGGGCTTCTGGAAACACCATATATTTT
TRBJ2-3 TRBV11-3 NA NA CASSLGGATDTQYF TGTGCCAGCAGCTTAGGGGGGGCAACAGATACGCAGTATTTT
TRBJ1-2 TRBV5-5 NA NA CASSLQVNYGYTF TGTGCCAGCAGCTTACAGGTGAACTATGGCTACACCTTC
TRBJ1-2 TRBV7-3 TRBD1 NA CASATGTDYGYTF TGTGCCAGCGCGACCGGGACAGATTATGGCTACACCTTC